This T cell receptor (beta chain) was sequenced during a study of cytomegalovirus exposure and HLA in healthy donors. The study's findings and limits: Previously analyzed data showed that most TCR beta V segments were productive at a frequency of about 90% or about 30%. High sensitivity and specificity were reportedly achieved when the classifier diagnosed cytomegalovirus status. What a later analysis reportedly showed was that an Asian-associated ancestry cluster had fewer N-insertions than the approximately 720-donor mean.

For this clone: Its antigen is as yet unknown.

Every donor was a healthy person donating bone marrow. Researchers ran the PCR with 60 Vbeta and 13 Jbeta primers. TCRdb keeps only in-frame clones here, not all; method: immunoSEQ multiplex PCR. Of about 150,000 clones listed, 70% to 90% were seen once; the top ten hold around 2%. Germline V gene lookup returns CDR1 SGHDT and CDR2 YYEEEE. This CDR3 is 13 amino acids long. V trimming: 4 bases; J trimming: 5 bases; junction bases outside the gene matches: 4. The rearrangement joins TRBV5-6 to TRBJ1-2; 8 bases agree with TRBD1. The sequenced material came from PBMCs. The TCR sequence derives from a woman aged 18-35 years in good health and CMV-seronegative. The CDR3 is CASSRDRLYGYTF. The CDR3 DNA is TGTGCCAGCAGCCGGGACAGGTTATATGGCTACACCTTC.